This T cell receptor (beta chain) stems from a study of T cell responses to AZD1222 COVID-19 vaccine. Study-wide points: Repertoire sampling was restricted to post-peak T cell response timepoints. Nearly half of spike-specific TCRs reportedly target variant regions that are unmutated in the B.1.351 and B.1.1.7 variants. Clonal diversity may have been underestimated, and the donors were mostly white British, with more females than males.

CDR3 length equals 13 residues. Germline V gene data show CDR1 as SGHNT and CDR2 as YYREEE (reference sequence). The V and J ends lost 0 bases and 4 bases respectively, with 6 bases between them. Note on this clone: Its target is not known.

Measured with immunoSEQ multiplex PCR; TCRdb has only the in-frame clones, and not every one. Among 75,000 to 100,000 clones listed, around 90% were seen once. V and J are TRBV5-4 and TRBJ2-3; perhaps TRBD2 as D (5 bases). The sample consisted of peripheral blood, taken on day 0 of MenACWY control vaccination. The origin of this receptor is an adult in good health. The CDR3 region is CASSLEAADTQYF. The CDR3 bases are TGTGCCAGCAGCTTGGAAGCGGCAGATACGCAGTATTTT. The whole variable domain, remainder taken from reference TRBV5-4 and TRBJ2-3, is ETGVTQSPTHLIKTRGQQVTLRCSSQSGHNTVSWYQQALGQGPQFIFQYYREEENGRGNFPPRFSGLQFPNYSSELNVNALELDDSALYLCASSLEAADTQYFGPGTRLTVL.